The clone carrying this T cell receptor beta chain was recorded many times. There were TCR beta CDR3 regions amplified from RNA transcripts. HTBI primers drove first-round RT-PCR of the TCR CDR3. TCRdb used MiXCR to reprocess the multiplex PCR reads, holding one entry per CDR3 protein. The sample has roughly 100,000 distinct CDR3 sequences, roughly 47% seen once. Germline V gene data show CDR1 as MNHEY and CDR2 as SVGAGI. V was trimmed by 8 bases and J by 0 bases, leaving 14 bases between them. CDR3 size: 15 residues. The sample is drawn from a study of T cells in Graves' hyperthyroidism and ophthalmopathy.

The rearrangement uses TRBV6-5 and TRBJ1-5, with TRBD1 as a possible D gene (5 bases). The sequence was collected from a man aged 40-50 years with Graves' hyperthyroidism. Sequences were obtained from blood. CDR3 sequence reads: CASALGGYSNQPQHF. The CDR3, as DNA: TGTGCCAGCGCCCTCGGGGGATATAGCAATCAGCCCCAGCATTTT.